This TCR beta chain was found in a study of blood T cell repertoires in COVID-19. Looking at the study overall: Spain, Italy and the United States supplied samples that represented acute and convalescent COVID-19. The cDNA or gDNA used as material had been derived from T cells, B-cell-depleted T cells, or PBMCs.

Per the authors' pipeline: From reference gene primer amplification, estimates of nucleated cell counts were derived. Produced via immunoSEQ multiplex PCR; TCRdb's table is partial and in-frame only. The V and J calls and clone size come from that table; D and trimming were worked out from the DNA. The sample lists roughly 280,000 clones, 86% occurring once. Unmatched junction bases numbered 7, after V lost 9 bases and J lost 0 bases. The CDR3 consists of 15 residues. Germline V CDR1 and CDR2: SGHRS, YFSETQ. The table lists this clone with a count of one. The chain couples TRBV5-1 to TRBJ2-2; TRBD2 matches 8 bases. The source of this sequence is a man between 35 and 55 years old with active or convalescent COVID-19. Source material: peripheral blood. CDR3 sequence: CATHSGNANTGELFF. The CDR3 coding sequence is TGCGCCACCCATAGCGGGAATGCGAACACCGGGGAGCTGTTTTTT.